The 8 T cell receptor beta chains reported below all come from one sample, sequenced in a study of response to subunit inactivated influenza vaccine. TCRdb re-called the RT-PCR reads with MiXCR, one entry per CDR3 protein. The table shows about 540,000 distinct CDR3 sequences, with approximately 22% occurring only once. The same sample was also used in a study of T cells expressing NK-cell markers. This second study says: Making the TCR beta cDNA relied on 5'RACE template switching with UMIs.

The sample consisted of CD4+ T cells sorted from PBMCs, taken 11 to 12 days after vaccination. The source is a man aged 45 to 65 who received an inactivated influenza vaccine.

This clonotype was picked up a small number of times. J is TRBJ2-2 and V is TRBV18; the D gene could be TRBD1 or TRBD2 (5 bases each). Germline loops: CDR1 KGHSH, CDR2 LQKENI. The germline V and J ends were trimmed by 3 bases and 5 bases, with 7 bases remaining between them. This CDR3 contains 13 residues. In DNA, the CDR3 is TGTGCCAGCTCACCGGGACGGACCGGGGAGCTGTTTTTT. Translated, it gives CASSPGRTGELFF.

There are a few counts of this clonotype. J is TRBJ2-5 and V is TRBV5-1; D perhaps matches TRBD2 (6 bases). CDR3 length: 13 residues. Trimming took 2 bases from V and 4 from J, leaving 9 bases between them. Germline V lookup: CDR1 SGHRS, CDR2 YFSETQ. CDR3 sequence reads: CASSFNSGETQYF. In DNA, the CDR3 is TGCGCCAGCAGCTTTAATAGCGGAGAGACCCAGTACTTC.

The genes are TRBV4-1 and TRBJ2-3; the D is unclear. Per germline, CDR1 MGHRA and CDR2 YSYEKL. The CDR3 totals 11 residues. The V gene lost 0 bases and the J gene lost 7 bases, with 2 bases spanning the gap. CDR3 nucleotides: TGCGCCAGCAGCCAAGAGTATACGCAGTATTTT. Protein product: CASSQEYTQYF.

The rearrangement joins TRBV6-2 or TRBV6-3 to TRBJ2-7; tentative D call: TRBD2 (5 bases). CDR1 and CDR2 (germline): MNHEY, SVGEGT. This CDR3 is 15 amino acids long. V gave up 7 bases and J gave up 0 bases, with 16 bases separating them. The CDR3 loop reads CASTTTNPVSYEQYF. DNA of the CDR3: TGTGCCAGCACCACGACTAATCCCGTCTCCTACGAGCAGTACTTC.

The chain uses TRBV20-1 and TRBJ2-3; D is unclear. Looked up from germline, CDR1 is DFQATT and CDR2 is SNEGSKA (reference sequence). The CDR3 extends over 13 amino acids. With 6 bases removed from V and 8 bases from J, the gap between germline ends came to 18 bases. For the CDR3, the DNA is TGCAGTGCCCATCCTGGCCCCTTGGGTACGCAGTATTTT. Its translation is CSAHPGPLGTQYF.

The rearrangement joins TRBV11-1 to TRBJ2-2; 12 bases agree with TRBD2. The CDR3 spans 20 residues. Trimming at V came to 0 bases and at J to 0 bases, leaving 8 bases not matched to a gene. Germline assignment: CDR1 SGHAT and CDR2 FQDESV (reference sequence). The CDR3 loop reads CASSLADSTSGGTNTGELFF. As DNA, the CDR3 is TGTGCCAGCAGCTTAGCCGACTCGACTAGCGGGGGAACGAACACCGGGGAGCTGTTTTTT.

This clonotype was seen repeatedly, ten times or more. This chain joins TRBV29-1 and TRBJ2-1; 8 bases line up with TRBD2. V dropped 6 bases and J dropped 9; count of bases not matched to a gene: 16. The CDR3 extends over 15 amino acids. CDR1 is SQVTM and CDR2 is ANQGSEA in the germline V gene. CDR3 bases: TGCAGCGTCCGACGGACTAGCTCGGTTGAACTTGAGCAGTTCTTC. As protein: CSVRRTSSVELEQFF.

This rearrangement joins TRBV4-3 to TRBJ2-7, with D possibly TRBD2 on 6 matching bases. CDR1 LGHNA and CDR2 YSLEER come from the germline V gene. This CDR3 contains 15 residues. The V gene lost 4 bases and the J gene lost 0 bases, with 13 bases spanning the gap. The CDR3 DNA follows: TGCGCCAGCAGCCCCTACACTAGCAGCTCCTACGAGCAGTACTTC. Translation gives CASSPYTSSSYEQYF.